The 31 T cell receptor beta chains given below trace back to one sample, sequenced in a study of T cell responses to AZD1222 COVID-19 vaccine. The data were produced by immunoSEQ multiplex PCR, yet TCRdb's version contains in-frame clones alone and is incomplete. The sample lists over 100,000 clones, about 91% occurring once. The sequencing used peripheral blood, collected on day 0 of AZD1222 vaccination. Receptors originate from an adult in good health.

This clone was observed once. The J gene is TRBJ1-4, the V gene TRBV5-1; D is ambiguous. V was shortened by 4 bases and J by 0 bases, with 13 bases between the two germline ends. The length of the CDR3 is 16 residues. The germline V gene has CDR1 SGHRS and CDR2 YFSETQ. The CDR3 is CASSIGPVTTNEKLFF. In nucleotides, the CDR3 is TGCGCCAGCAGCATCGGGCCGGTAACAACTAATGAAAAACTGTTTTTT. The entire variable domain, with the rest obtained from reference TRBV5-1 and TRBJ1-4, is as follows: KAGVTQTPRYLIKTRGQQVTLSCSPISGHRSVSWYQQTPGQGLQFLFEYFSETQRNKGNFPGRFSGRQFSNSRSEMNVSTLELGDSALYLCASSIGPVTTNEKLFFGSGTQLSVL.

The chain is built from TRBV2 and TRBJ1-3; no firm D call. Trimming removed 8 bases from V and 0 bases from J, with 8 bases in between. This CDR3 contains 13 residues. Germline V gene sequence: CDR1 SNHLY, CDR2 FYNNEI. The DNA of the CDR3 is TGTGCCAGCTCCGCAGACTCTGGAAACACCATATATTTT. Its translation is CASSADSGNTIYF.

The chain employs TRBV6-5 and TRBJ1-3, with D perhaps matching TRBD1 (6 bases). This CDR3 contains 11 residues. V lost 8 bases, J lost 5 bases, and 7 bases lay in between. Germline V CDR1 and CDR2: MNHEY, SVGAGI. CDR3 nucleotides: TGTGCCAGCCAGGGGAGAAACACCATATATTTT. This gives the protein CASQGRNTIYF.

This clone was counted once. The CDR3 spells CASSWDRGQGGYTF. The CDR3 DNA sequence: TGTGCCAGCAGTTGGGACAGGGGGCAGGGGGGCTACACCTTC. The chain is built from TRBV6-5 and TRBJ1-2, with 12 bases matching TRBD1. This CDR3 has 14 residues. V was pared by 4 bases and J by 8 bases, with 5 bases of the junction left unmatched. The germline V gene has CDR1 MNHEY and CDR2 SVGAGI.

Regarding this clone: The junction and the germline gene differ at one end; a read error may be behind it. J is TRBJ1-2 and V is TRBV3-1 (or the pseudogene TRBV3-2); tentatively, D is TRBD1 (6 bases). This CDR3 has 13 residues. The germline V gene encodes CDR1 LGHDT and CDR2 YNNKEL (reference sequence). Here the CDR3 reads CASSKDRSYGYTF. For the CDR3, the DNA is TGTGCCAGCAGCAAAGACAGGTCCTACGGCTACACCTTC.

The CDR3 region is CASSIDLVSTEAFF. The CDR3 nucleotides read TGTGCCAGTAGTATAGATCTGGTTAGCACTGAAGCTTTCTTT. The chain employs TRBV19 and TRBJ1-1; D is unclear. Germline CDR1 is LNHDA and CDR2 is SQIVND (reference sequence). V was trimmed by 0 bases and J by 4 bases, leaving 9 bases between them. The CDR3 sequence is 14 residues long.

J is TRBJ1-2 and V is TRBV6-5; D gene unclear. This CDR3 region has 13 residues. Germline CDR1 reads MNHEY; CDR2 reads SVGAGI. With 6 bases removed from V and 8 bases from J, the gap between germline ends came to 16 bases. The DNA for the CDR3 is TGTGCCAGCAGCCCAGGACCCGGCTCAGGCTACACCTTC. The encoded protein is CASSPGPGSGYTF.

The chain joins TRBV23-1 to TRBJ2-7; weak D call: TRBD1 (6 bases). TRBV23-1 is known as an ORF, though its function is uncertain. V was shortened by 0 bases and J by 0 bases, with 9 bases between the two germline ends. The CDR3 has 15 residues. CDR3: CASSQSPRGSYEQYF. CDR3 nucleotide sequence: TGCGCCAGCAGTCAATCCCCCAGGGGCTCCTACGAGCAGTACTTC.

The V call is TRBV19, the J call TRBJ2-4, with D tentatively TRBD1 (5 bases). V dropped 5 bases and J dropped 6 bases, with 11 bases sitting between them. In germline, CDR1 is LNHDA, CDR2 SQIVND (reference sequence). This CDR3 has 13 amino acids. Here the CDR3 reads CASSYQGINIQYF. In nucleotides, the CDR3 is TGTGCCAGTAGTTACCAGGGAATAAACATTCAGTACTTC.

The rearrangement links TRBV27 to TRBJ1-5, with TRBD1 identical over 8 bases. Germline trimming cut 5 bases from V and 7 bases from J; bases unmatched to any gene: 10. Germline V gene sequence: CDR1 MNHEY, CDR2 SMNVEV (reference sequence). The CDR3 length is 15 residues. DNA for the CDR3: TGTGCCAGCAGTCCTTGGACAGGGAGGAGACAGCCCCAGCATTTT. Its protein product is CASSPWTGRRQPQHF.

The sample holds a few counts of this clone. The rearrangement joins TRBV4-3 to TRBJ1-4; unclear D gene. The length of the CDR3 is 15 residues. Trimming cost V 1 base and J 7 bases, with 13 bases left between them. CDR1 LGHNA and CDR2 YSLEER come from the germline V gene. The CDR3 protein is CASSQAEVGGEKLFF. CDR3 bases: TGCGCCAGCAGCCAAGCGGAGGTGGGAGGTGAAAAACTGTTTTTT.

The CDR3 DNA follows: TGCGCCAGCAGGGTGACAGCCTCAAACACTGAAGCTTTCTTT. It is translated as CASRVTASNTEAFF. The chain uses TRBV5-1 and TRBJ1-1; weak D call: TRBD1 (5 bases). CDR3 size: 14 residues. In germline, CDR1 is SGHRS, CDR2 YFSETQ. With 5 bases removed from V and 2 bases from J, the gap between germline ends came to 13 bases.

The chain recombines TRBV11-1 with TRBJ1-2; D is uncertain. The V end lost 1 base, the J end lost 7 bases, and 7 bases lay between the germline ends. The CDR3 has 12 residues. Germline-derived CDR1 and CDR2 are SGHAT and FQDESV (reference sequence). CDR3 nucleotides: TGTGCCAGCAGCTTAGAGGACCGTGGCTACACCTTC. Its protein product is CASSLEDRGYTF.

The chain joins TRBV30 to TRBJ2-7; TRBD2 agrees at 7 bases. V shed 5 bases, J shed 3 bases, and the junction held 4 bases outside the gene matches. The V gene's germline CDR1 is GTSNPN and CDR2 SVGIG (reference sequence). The CDR3 is made up of 12 amino acids. CDR3 region: CAWARGVYEQYF. The DNA of the CDR3 is TGTGCCTGGGCCCGGGGGGTCTACGAGCAGTACTTC.

This clone was counted only a few times. The V call is TRBV9, the J call TRBJ2-7; D is ambiguous. This CDR3 is built from 13 residues. Trimming pared 3 bases from V and 3 bases from J, leaving 10 bases between. CDR1 is SGDLS, CDR2 YYNGEE, per germline. As DNA, the CDR3 is TGTGCCAGCAGCGGCCCTCCGGGCTACGAGCAGTACTTC. Protein: CASSGPPGYEQYF.

CDR3 amino acids: CASSAQRDQRGQPQHF. The CDR3 DNA reads as TGTGCCAGCAGTGCCCAACGGGATCAGAGGGGTCAGCCCCAGCATTTT. The V gene is TRBV6-1, the J gene TRBJ1-5; perhaps TRBD1 as D (5 bases). The CDR3 sequence is 16 residues long. With 4 bases removed from V and 6 bases from J, the gap between germline ends came to 19 bases. Germline lookup yields CDR1 MNHNS and CDR2 SASEGT.

The chain couples TRBV7-8 to TRBJ1-5, with D tentatively TRBD1 (5 bases). Deletions cut 6 bases from V and 4 bases from J, with 13 bases between. Per germline, CDR1 SGHVS and CDR2 FQNEAQ. The CDR3 is made up of 14 amino acids. For the CDR3, the DNA is TGTGCCAGCAGTCAAGCAGGGAGGAATCAGCCCCAGCATTTT. Amino acid sequence: CASSQAGRNQPQHF.

This clone was found once. The chain couples TRBV2 to TRBJ2-7, with 10 bases aligning to TRBD2. Germline V gene data show CDR1 as SNHLY and CDR2 as FYNNEI. With V trimmed by 6 bases and J by 3 bases, 8 bases remained unmatched. The CDR3 runs to 15 residues. Here the CDR3 reads CASRRQREGNYEQYF. CDR3 nucleotides: TGTGCCAGCAGGAGGCAGCGGGAGGGCAACTACGAGCAGTACTTC.

This chain links TRBV27 with TRBJ2-7; D ambiguous. The CDR3 runs to 12 residues. Trimming took off 5 bases at V and 6 bases at J, with 11 bases between the two ends. Germline lookup yields CDR1 MNHEY and CDR2 SMNVEV (reference sequence). For the CDR3, the DNA is TGTGCCAGCAGTCCCCAGGCCCCCGAGCAGTACTTC. Translating it yields CASSPQAPEQYF.

V is TRBV11-2 and J is TRBJ1-5, with a tentative D call TRBD1 (5 bases). Per the germline V gene, CDR1 is SGHAT and CDR2 is FQNNGV. V was cut by 6 bases and J by 2 bases, with 11 bases left in between. The CDR3 covers 14 residues. In nucleotides, the CDR3 is TGTGCCAGCAGTCAGGGTCATGGCAATCAGCCCCAGCATTTT. Its translation: CASSQGHGNQPQHF.

The rearrangement links TRBV5-5 to TRBJ1-1; no definite D call. CDR1 is SGHKS, CDR2 YYEKEE, per germline (reference sequence). The CDR3 is made up of 14 amino acids. V was cut by 0 bases and J by 3 bases, with 9 bases left in between. The CDR3: CASSLEPRYTEAFF. In DNA, the CDR3 is TGTGCCAGCAGCTTGGAGCCCAGGTACACTGAAGCTTTCTTT.

CDR3 protein: CATSRGAAWSNQPQHF. CDR3 nucleotide sequence: TGTGCCACCAGCAGAGGTGCAGCCTGGAGCAATCAGCCCCAGCATTTT. V and J are TRBV15 and TRBJ1-5, with D uncertain. This CDR3 is built from 16 residues. The V and J ends lost 1 base and 1 base respectively, with 11 bases between them. The V gene's germline CDR1 is LNHNV and CDR2 YYDKDF (reference sequence).

The chain couples TRBV2 to TRBJ2-5; D ambiguous. Germline CDR1 and CDR2: SNHLY and FYNNEI. V was shortened by 6 bases and J by 3 bases, with 8 bases between the two germline ends. This CDR3 spans 12 amino acids. Here the CDR3 reads CASSWTEETQYF. The CDR3 DNA is TGTGCCAGCAGCTGGACGGAAGAGACCCAGTACTTC.

This sequence joins TRBV4-3 and TRBJ2-3; D may be TRBD2 (5 bases). CDR3 size: 18 residues. Germline-derived CDR1 and CDR2 are LGHNA and YSLEER. V was trimmed by 0 bases and J by 2 bases, leaving 18 bases between them. The CDR3 DNA sequence: TGCGCCAGCAGCCAAGAAGCGAGCTTCGGCGGACTCACAGATACGCAGTATTTT. The encoded protein is CASSQEASFGGLTDTQYF.

The CDR3 nucleotides read TGTGCCAGCACCACGGGAGTCTACGAGCAGTACTTC. Residues: CASTTGVYEQYF. The genes are TRBV2 and TRBJ2-7, with a weak D call TRBD2 (6 bases). V lost 7 bases and J lost 3, with 10 bases in between. There are 12 residues in the CDR3. CDR1 and CDR2 (germline): SNHLY, FYNNEI.

The chain carries TRBV10-1 and TRBJ1-1; 7 bases align to TRBD1. The junction had 6 bases not matched to a gene; V was cut back by 4 bases and J by 4 bases. This CDR3 region has 14 residues. CDR1 is WNHNN, CDR2 SYGVQD, per germline (reference sequence). As DNA, the CDR3 is TGCGCCAGCAGTGGACAGGGAACAGGCACTGAAGCTTTCTTT. This gives the protein CASSGQGTGTEAFF.

The chain has TRBV6-5 and TRBJ1-2; 12 positions agree with TRBD1. V shed 7 bases and J 3 bases; nucleotides not matched to a gene: 3. The CDR3 sequence is 14 residues long. The germline CDR1 and CDR2 sequences are MNHEY and SVGAGI. Written as DNA, the CDR3 is TGTGCCAGCAAGAGGGACAGGGGGCACTATGGCTACACCTTC. Amino acids: CASKRDRGHYGYTF.

The gene calls are TRBV6-6 and TRBJ1-5; TRBD1 matches at 9 bases. V gave up 5 bases and J gave up 4 bases; unmatched junction bases: 6. CDR1 MNHNY and CDR2 SVGAGI come from the germline V gene (reference sequence). This CDR3 contains 15 residues. For the CDR3, the DNA is TGTGCCAGCAGTCCCGGACAGGGGCAAAATCAGCCCCAGCATTTT. It yields the protein CASSPGQGQNQPQHF.

The chain joins TRBV20-1 to TRBJ1-2; D gene uncertain. CDR1 DFQATT and CDR2 SNEGSKA come from the germline V gene (reference sequence). The CDR3 runs 11 residues. V lost 3 bases, J lost 5 bases, and 7 bases lay in between. The CDR3 DNA is TGCAGTGCTAGCTCGCCTTATGGCTACACCTTC. The encoded protein is CSASSPYGYTF.

The rearrangement uses TRBV30 and TRBJ1-1; a possible D gene is TRBD1 (5 bases). This CDR3 has 13 residues. Germline CDR1 and CDR2: GTSNPN and SVGIG (reference sequence). V lost 7 bases and J 0 bases, leaving 12 bases between the germline ends. CDR3 coding DNA: TGTGCCTACGTTCCGACAGTGAACACTGAAGCTTTCTTT. Translating gives CAYVPTVNTEAFF.

The chain links TRBV19 to TRBJ1-4, with D possibly being TRBD1 (6 bases). CDR1 is LNHDA, CDR2 SQIVND, per germline (reference sequence). The CDR3 sequence is 16 residues long. Trimming pared 0 bases from V and 4 bases from J, leaving 12 bases between. The CDR3 loop is CASSIDQGWLNEKLFF. For the CDR3, the DNA is TGTGCCAGTAGTATAGATCAGGGGTGGCTTAATGAAAAACTGTTTTTT.